The source of this T cell receptor beta chain is a study of T cells after somatic rescue of genetic block. From germline, CDR1 is SEHNR and CDR2 FQNEAQ (reference sequence). This CDR3 is 15 amino acids long. With V trimmed by 3 bases and J by 5 bases, 3 bases remained unmatched. Profiling relied on immunoSEQ multiplex PCR, and the TCRdb table lists in-frame clones only, not all of them. The table records about 68,000 clones, roughly 90% of them present only once. This clone occurred once. The specimen sequenced was peripheral blood mononuclear cells (PBMCs). V gene TRBV7-9 combines with J gene TRBJ2-2; TRBD1 aligns across 10 bases. This receptor was taken from a man between 35 and 55 years old. The CDR3 is CASSFGTGVTGELFF. CDR3 DNA: TGTGCCAGCAGCTTTGGGACAGGGGTTACCGGGGAGCTGTTTTTT.